One T cell receptor (beta chain) is described in this entry. The sample belongs to a study of blood T cell repertoires in COVID-19. As for the study in general: Material from acute and convalescent COVID-19 was sourced from the United States, Italy and Spain. Sources were T cells, B-cell-depleted T cells, or PBMCs; the material itself was cDNA or gDNA.

Germline V lookup: CDR1 GTSNPN, CDR2 SVGIG (reference sequence). This CDR3 has 13 residues. The germline V and J ends were trimmed by 2 bases and 3 bases, with 10 bases remaining between them. Method: immunoSEQ multiplex PCR; TCRdb's copy keeps in-frame clones and lacks some. The table includes 300,000 to 450,000 clones, around 87% detected once. One Seattle source followed patients from active infection through their disease course. The chain is built from TRBV30 and TRBJ1-1; D call uncertain. Sequenced input: peripheral blood. This TCR was sampled from a woman aged 55-75 years with COVID-19, enrolled during active disease. Here the CDR3 reads CAWSLRGDTEAFF. Written as DNA, the CDR3 is TGTGCCTGGAGTCTCCGGGGTGACACTGAAGCTTTCTTT.